This TCR beta chain was found in a study of shared clonotypes between healthy human individuals. Study observations and caveats: Generally, naive subsets (rather than memory subsets) showed larger estimated richness.

Donors had no recently reported acute infections or vaccinations and were HIV-negative. Note on this clone: Its antigen is unknown.

V was clipped by 5 bases and J by 0 bases; unmatched bases: 14. The V gene's germline CDR1 is SGHVS and CDR2 FQNEAQ. The CDR3 consists of 19 residues. Sequencing used immunoSEQ multiplex PCR; TCRdb keeps in-frame clones, though not all of them. The data hold about 2.5 million clones, with less than 95% observed a single time. The origin of this receptor is a young man in good health. Some clones in this sample may be carry-over from other donors' samples. Sequencing used naive CD4+ T cells from PBMCs. Subset of the sample: CD45RA+ positively selected. J is TRBJ2-3 and V is TRBV7-8; 10 bases align to TRBD1. In DNA form, the CDR3 reads TGTGCCAGCAGCCCAGGGAGGGCGACAGGGGGCAAAAGCACAGATACGCAGTATTTT. Amino acid sequence: CASSPGRATGGKSTDTQYF. The variable domain in full, with the rest retrieved from reference TRBV7-8 and TRBJ2-3, is GAGVSQSPRYKVAKRGQDVALRCDPISGHVSLFWYQQALGQGPEFLTYFQNEAQLDKSGLPSDRFFAERPEGSVSTLKIQRTQQEDSAVYLCASSPGRATGGKSTDTQYFGPGTRLTVL.